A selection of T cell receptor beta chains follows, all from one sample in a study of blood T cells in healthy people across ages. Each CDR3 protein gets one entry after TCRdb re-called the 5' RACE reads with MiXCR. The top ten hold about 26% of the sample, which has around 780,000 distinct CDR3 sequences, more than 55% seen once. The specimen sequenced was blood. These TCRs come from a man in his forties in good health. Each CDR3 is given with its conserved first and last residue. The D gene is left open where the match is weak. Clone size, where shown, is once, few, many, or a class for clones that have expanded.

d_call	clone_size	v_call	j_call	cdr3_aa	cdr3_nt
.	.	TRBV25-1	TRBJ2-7	CASSWGTYEQYF	TGTGCCAGCAGTTGGGGAACCTACGAGCAGTACTTC
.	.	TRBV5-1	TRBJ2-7	CASSSGAGDFYEQYF	TGCGCCAGCAGCTCGGGAGCGGGCGATTTCTACGAGCAGTACTTC
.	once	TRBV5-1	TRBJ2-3	CASSQYRGGGTDTQYF	TGCGCCAGCAGCCAATACAGGGGCGGAGGGACAGATACGCAGTATTTT
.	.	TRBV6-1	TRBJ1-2	CASSEEHFMGGYTF	TGTGCCAGCAGTGAAGAACATTTCATGGGTGGCTACACCTTC
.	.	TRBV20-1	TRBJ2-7	CSARSGGPRNEQYF	TGCAGTGCAAGGTCCGGCGGGCCGAGGAACGAGCAGTACTTC
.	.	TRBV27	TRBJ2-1	CASSLTDTYNEQFF	TGTGCCAGCAGCCTGACAGATACCTACAATGAGCAGTTCTTC
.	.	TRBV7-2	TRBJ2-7	CASSVVGGGDEQYF	TGTGCCAGCAGCGTAGTCGGGGGCGGCGACGAGCAGTACTTC
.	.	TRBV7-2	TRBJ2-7	CASSLGGGHLYSYEQYF	TGTGCCAGCAGCTTAGGCGGGGGACACCTCTACTCCTACGAGCAGTACTTC
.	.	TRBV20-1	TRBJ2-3	CSARGRAGDTQYF	TGCAGTGCTAGAGGACGAGCTGGAGATACGCAGTATTTT
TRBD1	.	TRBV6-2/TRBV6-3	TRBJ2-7	CASSNDRVLREQYF	TGTGCCAGCAGTAACGACAGGGTCCTCCGCGAGCAGTACTTC
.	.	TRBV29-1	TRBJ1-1	CSTKTGDTEAFF	TGCAGCACAAAAACGGGGGACACTGAAGCTTTCTTT
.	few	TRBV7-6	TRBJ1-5	CASSPVAGRNQPQHF	TGTGCCAGCAGCCCCGTGGCAGGGCGCAATCAGCCCCAGCATTTT
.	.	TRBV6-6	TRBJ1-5	CASSYLGQGQTNQPQHF	TGTGCCAGCAGTTACCTGGGGCAAGGACAGACCAATCAGCCCCAGCATTTT
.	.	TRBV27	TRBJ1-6	CASSLSMGSPLHF	TGTGCCAGCAGTTTATCGATGGGTTCACCCCTCCACTTT
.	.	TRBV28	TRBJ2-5	CASSLGRSGTQYF	TGTGCCAGCAGTTTAGGCAGGAGTGGGACCCAGTACTTC
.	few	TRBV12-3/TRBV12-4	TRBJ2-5	CASSYTTTGFGEETQYF	TGTGCCAGCAGTTACACCACAACAGGGTTCGGGGAAGAGACCCAGTACTTC
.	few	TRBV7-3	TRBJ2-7	CASSSGYRLITYEQYF	TGTGCCAGCAGCTCAGGGTACAGGTTGATTACCTACGAGCAGTACTTC
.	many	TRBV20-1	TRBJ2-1	CSARDGRSSYNEQFF	TGCAGTGCTAGAGATGGACGCAGCTCCTACAATGAGCAGTTCTTC
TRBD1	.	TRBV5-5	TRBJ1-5	CASSLGTGVFQPQHF	TGTGCCAGCAGCTTAGGGACAGGGGTATTTCAGCCCCAGCATTTT
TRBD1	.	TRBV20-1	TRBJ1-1	CSADYRGHTEAFF	TGCAGTGCTGATTACAGGGGGCACACTGAAGCTTTCTTT
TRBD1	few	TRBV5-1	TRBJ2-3	CASSLAGTGTTDTQYF	TGCGCCAGCAGCTTGGCCGGGACAGGAACAACAGATACGCAGTATTTT
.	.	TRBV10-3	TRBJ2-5	CAISEDREETQYF	TGTGCCATCAGTGAGGACAGAGAAGAGACCCAGTACTTC
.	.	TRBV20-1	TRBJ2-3	CSAPRSRTDTQYF	TGCAGTGCTCCCAGATCGCGGACAGATACGCAGTATTTT
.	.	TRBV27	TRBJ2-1	CASSGYSRAPGVNEQFF	TGTGCCAGCAGTGGATACTCCCGGGCCCCTGGGGTCAATGAGCAGTTCTTC
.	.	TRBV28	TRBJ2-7	CASSLGGWEQYF	TGTGCCAGCAGTTTAGGCGGGTGGGAGCAGTACTTC
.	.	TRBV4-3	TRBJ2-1	CASSQTGRANNEQFF	TGCGCCAGCAGCCAAACCGGACGAGCCAACAATGAGCAGTTCTTC
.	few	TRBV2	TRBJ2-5	CASNPQVVQETQYF	TGTGCCAGCAATCCACAGGTAGTACAAGAGACCCAGTACTTC
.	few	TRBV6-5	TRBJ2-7	CARAGQPYEQYF	TGTGCCAGAGCGGGACAGCCCTACGAGCAGTACTTC
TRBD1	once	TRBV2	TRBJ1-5	CASSDGGRQGDFYSNQPQHF	TGTGCCAGCAGTGATGGGGGAAGACAGGGAGACTTTTATAGCAATCAGCCCCAGCATTTT
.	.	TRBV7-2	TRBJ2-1	CASRGPGVVNNEQFF	TGTGCCAGCAGGGGTCCGGGAGTGGTCAACAATGAGCAGTTCTTC
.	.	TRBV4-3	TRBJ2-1	CASSQTGWSDNEQFF	TGCGCCAGCAGCCAAACAGGGTGGAGCGACAATGAGCAGTTCTTC
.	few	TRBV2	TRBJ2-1	CASRPQTGSYNEQFF	TGTGCCAGCAGGCCACAAACCGGCTCCTACAATGAGCAGTTCTTC
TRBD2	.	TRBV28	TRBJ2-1	CASPSSSGGLNKEQFF	TGTGCCAGCCCTAGTTCGTCCGGGGGGTTGAACAAGGAGCAGTTCTTC
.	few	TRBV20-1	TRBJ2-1	CSAPHSGFGGYNEQFF	TGCAGTGCCCCGCATTCAGGATTTGGAGGTTACAATGAGCAGTTCTTC
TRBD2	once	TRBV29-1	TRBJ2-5	CSVGVQVAGGRTTQYF	TGCAGCGTTGGGGTGCAGGTAGCGGGAGGTCGTACGACCCAGTACTTC
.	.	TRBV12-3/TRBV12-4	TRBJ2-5	CASSLEFGGLYF	TGTGCCAGCAGTTTAGAATTTGGGGGCCTGTACTTC
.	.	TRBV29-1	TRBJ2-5	CSVSGPTEETQYF	TGCAGCGTTTCGGGACCTACGGAGGAGACCCAGTACTTC
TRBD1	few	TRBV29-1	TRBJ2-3	CSVVEGATDTQYF	TGCAGCGTTGTCGAGGGGGCCACAGATACGCAGTATTTT
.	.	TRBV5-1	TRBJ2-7	CASRFGESGLSSYEQYF	TGCGCCAGCCGATTTGGAGAGTCGGGGCTCAGCTCCTACGAGCAGTACTTC
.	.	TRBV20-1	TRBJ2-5	CSWGSVDTRYF	TGCAGTTGGGGATCCGTGGACACGCGGTACTTC
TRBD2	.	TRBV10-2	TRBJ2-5	CASTLAGMYNEQYF	TGCGCCAGCACTTTAGCGGGAATGTACAATGAGCAGTACTTC
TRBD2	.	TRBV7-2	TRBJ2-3	CASRRLAGGTDTQYF	TGTGCCAGCAGGAGACTAGCGGGGGGCACAGATACGCAGTATTTT
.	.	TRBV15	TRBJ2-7	CATRRAGVNEQYF	TGTGCCACCAGGAGGGCTGGGGTCAACGAGCAGTACTTC
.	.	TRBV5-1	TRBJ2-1	CASSLGDLDNEQFF	TGCGCCAGCAGCTTGGGGGACTTAGATAATGAGCAGTTCTTC
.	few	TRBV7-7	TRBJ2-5	CASSPEVGAAVETQYF	TGTGCCAGCAGCCCCGAGGTGGGCGCAGCCGTGGAGACCCAGTACTTC
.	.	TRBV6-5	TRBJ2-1	CASRTGWAHNEQFF	TGTGCCAGCAGGACCGGATGGGCCCACAATGAGCAGTTCTTC